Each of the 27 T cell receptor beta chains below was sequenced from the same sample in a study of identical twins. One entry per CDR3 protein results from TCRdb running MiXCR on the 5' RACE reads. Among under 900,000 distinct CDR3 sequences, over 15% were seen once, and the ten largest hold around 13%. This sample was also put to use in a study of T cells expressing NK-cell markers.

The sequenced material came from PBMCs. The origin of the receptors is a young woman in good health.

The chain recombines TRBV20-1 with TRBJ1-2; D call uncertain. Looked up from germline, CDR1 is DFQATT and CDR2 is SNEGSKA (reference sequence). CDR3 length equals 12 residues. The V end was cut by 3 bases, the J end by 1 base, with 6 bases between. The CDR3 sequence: CSASKNNYGYTF. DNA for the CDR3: TGCAGTGCTAGTAAGAATAACTATGGCTACACCTTC.

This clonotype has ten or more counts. The DNA for the CDR3 is TGTGCCAGCAGTTTATTAGGGGGGAACTATGGCTACACCTTC. This codes for CASSLLGGNYGYTF. The chain joins TRBV12-3 or TRBV12-4 to TRBJ1-2; a possible D gene is TRBD1 (6 bases). There are 14 residues in the CDR3. The V and J ends lost 2 bases and 2 bases respectively, with 9 bases between them.

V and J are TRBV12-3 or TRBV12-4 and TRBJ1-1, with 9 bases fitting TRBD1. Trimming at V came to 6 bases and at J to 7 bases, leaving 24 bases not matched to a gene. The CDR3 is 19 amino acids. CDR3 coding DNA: TGTGCCAGCAGACCAAAGCCCCGGGACAGGGAACGGACGAGTCATGAAGCTTTCTTT. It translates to CASRPKPRDRERTSHEAFF.

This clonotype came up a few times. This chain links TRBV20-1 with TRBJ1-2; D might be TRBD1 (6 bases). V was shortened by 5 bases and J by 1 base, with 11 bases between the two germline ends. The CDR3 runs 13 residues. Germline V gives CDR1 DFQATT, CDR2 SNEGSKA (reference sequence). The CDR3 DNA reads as TGCAGTGCTTCCGACAGGTATAACTATGGCTACACCTTC. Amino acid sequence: CSASDRYNYGYTF.

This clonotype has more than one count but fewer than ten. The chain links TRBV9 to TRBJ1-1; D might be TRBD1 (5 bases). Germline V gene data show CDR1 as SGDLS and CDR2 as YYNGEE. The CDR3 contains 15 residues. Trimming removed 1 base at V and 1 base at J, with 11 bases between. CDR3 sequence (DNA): TGTGCCAGCAGCGTACAGGGTCAGCCGAACACTGAAGCTTTCTTT. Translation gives CASSVQGQPNTEAFF.

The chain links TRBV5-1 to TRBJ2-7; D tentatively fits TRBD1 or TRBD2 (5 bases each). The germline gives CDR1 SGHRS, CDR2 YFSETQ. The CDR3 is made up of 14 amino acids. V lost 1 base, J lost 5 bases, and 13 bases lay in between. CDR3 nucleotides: TGCGCCAGCAGCTTGACGGGTGGGGGAAACGAGCAGTACTTC. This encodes CASSLTGGGNEQYF.

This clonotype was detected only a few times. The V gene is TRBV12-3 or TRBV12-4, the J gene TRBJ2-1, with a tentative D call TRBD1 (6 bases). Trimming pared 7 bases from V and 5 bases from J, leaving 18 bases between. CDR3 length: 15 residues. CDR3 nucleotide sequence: TGTGCCAGCACCCCGTTTTGGGGGCGCGACAATGAGCAGTTCTTC. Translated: CASTPFWGRDNEQFF.

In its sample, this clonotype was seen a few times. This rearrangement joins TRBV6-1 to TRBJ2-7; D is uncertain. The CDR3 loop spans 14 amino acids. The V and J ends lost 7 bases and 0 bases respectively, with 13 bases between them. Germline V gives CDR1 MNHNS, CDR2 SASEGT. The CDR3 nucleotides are TGTGCCAGCAACAAAGAAATCTACTCCTACGAGCAGTACTTC. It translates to CASNKEIYSYEQYF.

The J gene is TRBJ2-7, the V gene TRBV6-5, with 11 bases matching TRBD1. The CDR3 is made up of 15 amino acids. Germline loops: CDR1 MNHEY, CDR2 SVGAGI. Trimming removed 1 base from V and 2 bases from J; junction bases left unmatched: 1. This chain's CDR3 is CASSYLGQGAYEQYF. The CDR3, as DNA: TGTGCCAGCAGTTACTTGGGACAGGGGGCCTACGAGCAGTACTTC.

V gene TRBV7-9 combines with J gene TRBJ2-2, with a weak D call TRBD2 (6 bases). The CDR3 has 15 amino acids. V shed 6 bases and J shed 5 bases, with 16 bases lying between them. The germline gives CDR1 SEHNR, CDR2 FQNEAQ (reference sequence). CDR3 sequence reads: CASSRGRRATGELFF. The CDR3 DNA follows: TGTGCCAGCAGTCGGGGCCGGAGGGCTACCGGGGAGCTGTTTTTT.

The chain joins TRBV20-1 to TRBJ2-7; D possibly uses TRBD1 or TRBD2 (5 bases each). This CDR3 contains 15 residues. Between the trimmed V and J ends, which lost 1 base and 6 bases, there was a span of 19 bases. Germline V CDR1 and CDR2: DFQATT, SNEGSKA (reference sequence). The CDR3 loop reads CSARASGITGTEQYF. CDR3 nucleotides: TGCAGTGCTAGAGCATCAGGTATTACGGGGACCGAGCAGTACTTC.

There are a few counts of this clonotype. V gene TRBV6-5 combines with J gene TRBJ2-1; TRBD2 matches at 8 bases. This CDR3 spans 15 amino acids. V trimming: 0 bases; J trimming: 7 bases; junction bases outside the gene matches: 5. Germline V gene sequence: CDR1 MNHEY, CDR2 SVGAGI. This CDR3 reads CASSYSRGAKNEQFF. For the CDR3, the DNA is TGTGCCAGCAGTTACTCGCGGGGGGCTAAGAATGAGCAGTTCTTC.

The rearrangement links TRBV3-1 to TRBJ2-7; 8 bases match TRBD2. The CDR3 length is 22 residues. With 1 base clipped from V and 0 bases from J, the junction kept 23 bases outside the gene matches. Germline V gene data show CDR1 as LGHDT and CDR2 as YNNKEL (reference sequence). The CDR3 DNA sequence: TGTGCCAGCAGCCAAGGTCCATCAGCCCGGTACACTAGCGGAAGACCCTCCTACGAGCAGTACTTC. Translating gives CASSQGPSARYTSGRPSYEQYF.

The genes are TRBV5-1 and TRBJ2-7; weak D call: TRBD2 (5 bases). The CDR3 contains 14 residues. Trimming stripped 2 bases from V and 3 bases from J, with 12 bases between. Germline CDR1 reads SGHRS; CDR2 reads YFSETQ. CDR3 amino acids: CASSFLPGNYEQYF. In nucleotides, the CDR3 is TGCGCCAGCAGCTTCCTCCCGGGAAACTACGAGCAGTACTTC.

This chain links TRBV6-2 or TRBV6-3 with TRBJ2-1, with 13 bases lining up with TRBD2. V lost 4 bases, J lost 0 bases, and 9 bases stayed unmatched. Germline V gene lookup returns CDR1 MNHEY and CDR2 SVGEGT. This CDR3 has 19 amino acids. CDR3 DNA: TGTGCCAGCAGTTCGAGGCGACTAGCGGGGGGCACCTCCTACAATGAGCAGTTCTTC. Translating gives CASSSRRLAGGTSYNEQFF.

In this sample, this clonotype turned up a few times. The CDR3 loop is CSARDWTDTQYF. CDR3 coding DNA: TGCAGTGCTAGAGATTGGACAGATACGCAGTATTTT. V gene TRBV20-1 combines with J gene TRBJ2-3; D is unclear. The CDR3 totals 12 residues. CDR1 and CDR2 (germline): DFQATT, SNEGSKA (reference sequence). Between the trimmed V and J ends, which lost 0 bases and 3 bases, there was a span of 4 bases.

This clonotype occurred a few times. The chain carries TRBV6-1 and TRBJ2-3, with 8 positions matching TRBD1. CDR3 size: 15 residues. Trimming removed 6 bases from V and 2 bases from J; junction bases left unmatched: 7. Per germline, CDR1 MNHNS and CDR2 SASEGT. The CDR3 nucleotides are TGTGCCAGCAGGCGTCCGGGACAGGCCACAGATACGCAGTATTTT. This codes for CASRRPGQATDTQYF.

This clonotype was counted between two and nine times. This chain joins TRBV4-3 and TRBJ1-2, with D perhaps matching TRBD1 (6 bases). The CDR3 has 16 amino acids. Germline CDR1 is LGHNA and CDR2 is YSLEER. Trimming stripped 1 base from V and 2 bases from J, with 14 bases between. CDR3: CASSQGERGENYGYTF. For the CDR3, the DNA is TGCGCCAGCAGCCAAGGGGAAAGGGGGGAGAACTATGGCTACACCTTC.

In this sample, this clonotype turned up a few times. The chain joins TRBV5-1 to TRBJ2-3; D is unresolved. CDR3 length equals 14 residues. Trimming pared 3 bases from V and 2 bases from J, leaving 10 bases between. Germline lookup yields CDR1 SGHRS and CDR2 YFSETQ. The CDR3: CASSSKQNTDTQYF. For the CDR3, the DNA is TGCGCCAGCAGCTCTAAACAGAACACAGATACGCAGTATTTT.

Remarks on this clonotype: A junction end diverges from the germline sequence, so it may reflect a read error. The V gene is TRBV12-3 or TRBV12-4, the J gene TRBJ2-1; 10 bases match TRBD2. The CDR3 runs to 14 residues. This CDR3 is CASSPNQDPAGGLF. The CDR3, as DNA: TGTGCCAGCAGTCCCAACCAGGACCCAGCGGGAGGGCTCTTC.

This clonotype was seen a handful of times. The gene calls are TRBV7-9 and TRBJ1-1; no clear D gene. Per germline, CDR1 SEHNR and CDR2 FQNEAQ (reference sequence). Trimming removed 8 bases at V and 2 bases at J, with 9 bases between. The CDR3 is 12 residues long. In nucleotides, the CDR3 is TGTGCCAGCTCGGCGCGAAACACTGAAGCTTTCTTT. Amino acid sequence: CASSARNTEAFF.

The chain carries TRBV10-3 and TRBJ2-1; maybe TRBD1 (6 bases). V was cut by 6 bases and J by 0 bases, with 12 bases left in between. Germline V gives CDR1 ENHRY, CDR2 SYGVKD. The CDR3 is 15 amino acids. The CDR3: CAIRQTGSSYNEQFF. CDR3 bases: TGTGCCATCAGACAAACAGGGAGCTCCTACAATGAGCAGTTCTTC.

CDR3 region: CASSLLAETYNEQFF. The DNA of the CDR3 is TGTGCCAGCAGTCTCTTAGCGGAAACCTACAATGAGCAGTTCTTC. The chain uses TRBV12-3 or TRBV12-4 and TRBJ2-1; perhaps TRBD2 as D (6 bases). The CDR3 loop spans 15 amino acids. The germline V and J ends were trimmed by 5 bases and 2 bases, with 13 bases remaining between them.

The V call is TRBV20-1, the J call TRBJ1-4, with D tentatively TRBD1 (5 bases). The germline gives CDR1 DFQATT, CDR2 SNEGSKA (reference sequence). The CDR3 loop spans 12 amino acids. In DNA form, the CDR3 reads TGCAGCTCCGACAGAAGAAATGAAAAACTGTTTTTT. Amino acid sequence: CSSDRRNEKLFF.

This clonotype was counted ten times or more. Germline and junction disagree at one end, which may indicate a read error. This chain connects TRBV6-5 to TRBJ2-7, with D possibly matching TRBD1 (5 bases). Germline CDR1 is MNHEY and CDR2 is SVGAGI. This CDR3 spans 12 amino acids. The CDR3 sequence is CVSRKQGYEQYF. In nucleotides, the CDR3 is TGTGTCAGCCGTAAGCAGGGATACGAGCAGTACTTC.

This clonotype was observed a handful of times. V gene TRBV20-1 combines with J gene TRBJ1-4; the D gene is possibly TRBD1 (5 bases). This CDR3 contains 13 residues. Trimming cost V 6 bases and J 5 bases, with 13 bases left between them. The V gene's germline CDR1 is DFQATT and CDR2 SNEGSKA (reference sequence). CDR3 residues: CSAGGGGNEKLFF. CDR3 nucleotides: TGCAGTGCCGGTGGGGGTGGAAATGAAAAACTGTTTTTT.

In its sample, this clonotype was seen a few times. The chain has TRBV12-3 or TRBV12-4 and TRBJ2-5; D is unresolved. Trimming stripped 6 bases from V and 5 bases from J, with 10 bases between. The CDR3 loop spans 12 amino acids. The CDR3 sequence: CASSITLETQYF. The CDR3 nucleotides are TGTGCCAGCAGCATTACCCTCGAGACCCAGTACTTC.